This TCR beta chain emerged from a study of radiation and T cells in renal cell carcinoma. Time point specified: baseline pretreatment blood. Regarding treatment: 15 Gy SBRT to primary tumor, nephrectomy 4 weeks later. Clear cell pathology was present in this patient's renal cell carcinoma. The germline CDR1 and CDR2 sequences are SNHLY and FYNNEI. CDR3 length: 13 residues. V dropped 4 bases and J dropped 3 bases, with 9 bases sitting between them. Clones were sequenced by immunoSEQ multiplex PCR, and TCRdb holds only the in-frame ones, with some missing. The sample consists of tens of thousands of clones, 65% to 85% of them appearing once.

The sequencing here drew on blood, taken from a patient whose treatment included radiotherapy and nephrectomy. The genes are TRBV2 and TRBJ1-2; D gene unclear. The origin of this receptor is a man between 60 and 70 years old with renal cell carcinoma. The CDR3 protein is CASSGPPDYGYTF. CDR3 DNA sequence: TGTGCCAGCAGTGGGCCGCCGGACTATGGCTACACCTTC.